These 21 T cell receptor beta chains share one sample of origin, sequenced in a study of blood T cells in healthy people across ages. Next came a second PCR, run for about 7 to 12 cycles, which used a sample-barcoded 5' primer along with a J-beta primer mix. TCRdb redid the calling of the 5' RACE reads with MiXCR, one entry per CDR3 protein. The data contain 1.6 million or so distinct CDR3 sequences, about 35% of them singletons. The specimen sequenced was blood. The receptors here all came from a woman aged 25 to 39 in good health.

Regarding this clonotype: The germline gene is not matched at one end of the junction; a read error may be the cause. The CDR3 DNA sequence: TGTGCCAGCAGCCCCTCGAGGGCGGCCCCCACAGGTACGCAGTATTTT. This sequence encodes CASSPSRAAPTGTQYF. J is TRBJ2-3 and V is TRBV11-2, with D perhaps being TRBD1 or TRBD2 (5 bases each). The germline gives CDR1 SGHAT, CDR2 FQNNGV. The CDR3 has 16 residues.

V is TRBV20-1 and J is TRBJ1-4; D may be TRBD1 (6 bases). The CDR3 has 14 residues. The germline V gene encodes CDR1 DFQATT and CDR2 SNEGSKA (reference sequence). V dropped 0 bases and J dropped 8 bases, with 13 bases sitting between them. CDR3: CSARDRGAGEKLFF. CDR3 DNA sequence: TGCAGTGCTAGAGACCGGGGGGCTGGAGAAAAACTGTTTTTT.

Details on this clonotype: This may come from a read error, since a much larger clone is one base off. The CDR3 nucleotides are TGCGCCAGCAGCTTGGACCCAGTAACCGACTACAATGAGCAGTTCTTC. It is translated as CASSLDPVTDYNEQFF. The chain carries TRBV5-1 and TRBJ2-1; D call uncertain. This CDR3 spans 16 amino acids. Trimming cost V 0 bases and J 3 bases, with 13 bases left between them. Germline CDR1 is SGHRS and CDR2 is YFSETQ. The entire variable domain, with the rest obtained from reference TRBV5-1 and TRBJ2-1, is as follows: KAGVTQTPRYLIKTRGQQVTLSCSPISGHRSVSWYQQTPGQGLQFLFEYFSETQRNKGNFPGRFSGRQFSNSRSEMNVSTLELGDSALYLCASSLDPVTDYNEQFFGPGTRLTVL.

The J gene is TRBJ1-2, the V gene TRBV29-1; D possibly corresponds to TRBD1 (6 bases). The CDR3 runs to 13 residues. Germline CDR1 SQVTM, CDR2 ANQGSEA. V was trimmed by 7 bases and J by 4 bases, leaving 16 bases between them. This CDR3 reads CSARDRRLYGYTF. The DNA of the CDR3 is TGCAGCGCCAGAGACAGGCGACTCTATGGCTACACCTTC.

This chain joins TRBV21-1 and TRBJ2-5; TRBD1, the D gene given by the table, was not confirmed from the DNA. The better agreement between TRBJ2-7 and the DNA end casts doubt on the J call. TRBV21-1 is flagged as a pseudogene. The CDR3 is 17 amino acids. The CDR3 loop reads CASSKAEAGGPPYEQYF. Written as DNA, the CDR3 is TGTGCCAGCAGCAAAGCGGAGGCAGGGGGCCCCCCATACGAGCAGTACTTC.

This clonotype was counted only a few times. V usage is TRBV6-1 and J usage is TRBJ2-7; weak D call: TRBD2 (6 bases). V was shortened by 6 bases and J by 2 bases, with 11 bases between the two germline ends. The germline gives CDR1 MNHNS, CDR2 SASEGT. The length of the CDR3 is 13 residues. CDR3 amino acids: CASSQLAAYEQYF. The CDR3, as DNA: TGTGCCAGCAGCCAACTAGCCGCCTACGAGCAGTACTTC.

This clonotype was recorded many times. The V gene is TRBV28, the J gene TRBJ1-5; 7 nucleotides agree with TRBD1. V shed 7 bases and J 3 bases; nucleotides not matched to a gene: 3. The CDR3 contains 13 residues. Germline-derived CDR1 and CDR2 are MDHEN and SYDVKM. The CDR3 nucleotides read TGTGCCAGCACGGGACAGAACAATCAGCCCCAGCATTTT. Its protein is CASTGQNNQPQHF.

The chain uses TRBV20-1 and TRBJ2-3; 10 bases fit TRBD1. J was trimmed by 4 bases and V by 3 bases; bases with no gene match: 4. Germline-derived CDR1 and CDR2 are DFQATT and SNEGSKA (reference sequence). The CDR3 covers 14 residues. DNA of the CDR3: TGCAGTGCTAGGGGAGGGACAGGGGCAGATACGCAGTATTTT. It specifies CSARGGTGADTQYF.

The V and J genes are TRBV5-6 and TRBJ1-2; D is unclear. The germline CDR1 and CDR2 sequences are SGHDT and YYEEEE. The V and J ends lost 0 bases and 7 bases respectively, with 10 bases between them. This CDR3 is 13 amino acids long. The CDR3 region is CASSLDTESGYTF. The DNA for the CDR3 is TGTGCCAGCAGCTTGGATACAGAGAGTGGCTACACCTTC.

This clonotype has ten or more counts. The junction and the germline gene differ at one end; a read error may be behind it. The chain is built from TRBV6-2 or TRBV6-3 and TRBJ2-5; D call uncertain. Germline CDR1 is MNHEY and CDR2 is SVGEGT. CDR3 length equals 13 residues. The CDR3 spells CASSHSKGETQYF. Here the CDR3 DNA reads TGTGCCAGCAGTCACTCTAAGGGAGAGACCCAGTACTTC.

This chain connects TRBV6-5 to TRBJ2-5, with TRBD1 as a possible D gene (6 bases). The better agreement between TRBJ2-7 and the DNA end casts doubt on the J call. The V gene's germline CDR1 is MNHEY and CDR2 SVGAGI. CDR3 length: 14 residues. DNA of the CDR3: TGTGCCAGCAGTTACGAGGCAGGGGCGTACGAGCAGTACTTC. Its protein product is CASSYEAGAYEQYF.

A few counts support this clonotype. The chain uses TRBV7-9 and TRBJ1-2; no clear D gene. V lost 8 bases, J lost 5 bases, and 9 bases lay in between. The CDR3 is 11 residues long. Germline loops: CDR1 SEHNR, CDR2 FQNEAQ (reference sequence). In DNA form, the CDR3 reads TGTGCCAGCCTTCCGGTGTATGGCTACACCTTC. It specifies CASLPVYGYTF.

This clonotype has only a few counts. The chain has TRBV28 and TRBJ1-1, with a tentative D call TRBD1 (6 bases). Trimming cost V 4 bases and J 1 base, with 13 bases left between them. The V gene's germline CDR1 is MDHEN and CDR2 SYDVKM. The CDR3 extends over 15 amino acids. CDR3 DNA sequence: TGTGCCAGCAGTTCCAACAGGGTATGGAACACTGAAGCTTTCTTT. The encoded protein is CASSSNRVWNTEAFF.

This sequence joins TRBV9 and TRBJ1-1; 9 bases align to TRBD1. The CDR3 runs 15 residues. Germline V gene lookup returns CDR1 SGDLS and CDR2 YYNGEE. V shed 4 bases, J shed 6 bases, and the junction held 10 bases outside the gene matches. CDR3 nucleotides: TGTGCCAGCAGCATTACCGGGACAGGGAGGTCTGAAGCTTTCTTT. Translating it yields CASSITGTGRSEAFF.

This clonotype showed up just a few times. The junction shows a germline mismatch at one end, possibly a read error. The chain carries TRBV20-1 and TRBJ1-6; the D is unclear. The CDR3 totals 14 residues. CDR1 is DFQATT, CDR2 SNEGSKA, per germline (reference sequence). For the CDR3, the DNA is TGCAGTGCTGCAGGCGGATACGATAATTCGCCCCTCCACTTT. Residues: CSAAGGYDNSPLHF.

V usage is TRBV5-1 and J usage is TRBJ1-2; no clear D. The CDR3 is 14 residues long. In germline, CDR1 is SGHRS, CDR2 YFSETQ. Trimming took 0 bases from V and 6 from J, leaving 12 bases between them. The CDR3 loop is CASSLGAGLNGYTF. The CDR3 DNA is TGCGCCAGCAGCTTGGGAGCAGGCCTCAATGGCTACACCTTC. Supplemented by reference TRBV5-1 and TRBJ1-2, the full variable domain reads KAGVTQTPRYLIKTRGQQVTLSCSPISGHRSVSWYQQTPGQGLQFLFEYFSETQRNKGNFPGRFSGRQFSNSRSEMNVSTLELGDSALYLCASSLGAGLNGYTFGSGTRLTVV.

In the case of this clonotype: At one end the junction does not follow the germline gene, possibly because of a read error. This sequence joins TRBV20-1 and TRBJ1-2; no clear D. The CDR3 is 14 amino acids. The germline gives CDR1 DFQATT, CDR2 SNEGSKA (reference sequence). The CDR3 protein is CSARAAVRSYGYTF. DNA of the CDR3: TGCAGTGCTAGAGCGGCAGTCCGTAGCTATGGTTACACCTTC.

The genes are TRBV9 and TRBJ1-6; D is perhaps TRBD1 (5 bases). Trimming stripped 3 bases from V and 10 bases from J, with 20 bases between. The CDR3 has 16 amino acids. The germline CDR1 and CDR2 sequences are SGDLS and YYNGEE. The DNA for the CDR3 is TGTGCCAGCAGCGCGGGGGACGCACACGGTGGGTCACCCCTCCACTTT. Protein sequence: CASSAGDAHGGSPLHF.

This clonotype was seen only a few times. This chain uses TRBV6-1 with TRBJ2-1; a weak D match, TRBD2 (5 bases). Germline V gives CDR1 MNHNS, CDR2 SASEGT. V lost 6 bases, J lost 8 bases, and 17 bases lay in between. This CDR3 has 14 amino acids. The CDR3 DNA follows: TGTGCCAGCAGAGGACGGACTTTCGAACATGAGCAGTTCTTC. Amino acid sequence: CASRGRTFEHEQFF.

V is TRBV6-2 or TRBV6-3 and J is TRBJ2-7; D is possibly TRBD2 (5 bases). The closer fit of TRBJ2-5 to the DNA end suggests the J call may be wrong. Per the germline V gene, CDR1 is MNHEY and CDR2 is SVGEGT. The CDR3 covers 14 residues. The CDR3 region has the DNA TGTGCCAGCAGGTACGTTCAGGAGGAAGAGACCCAGTACTTC. Its translation is CASRYVQEEETQYF.

In this sample, this clonotype turned up a few times. The chain recombines TRBV5-1 with TRBJ2-1; D call uncertain. The germline V gene encodes CDR1 SGHRS and CDR2 YFSETQ. V dropped 3 bases and J dropped 6 bases, with 13 bases sitting between them. The CDR3 runs to 14 residues. As DNA, the CDR3 is TGCGCCAGCAGCTGGAGTCTAGTATCCAATGAGCAGTTCTTC. Residues: CASSWSLVSNEQFF.